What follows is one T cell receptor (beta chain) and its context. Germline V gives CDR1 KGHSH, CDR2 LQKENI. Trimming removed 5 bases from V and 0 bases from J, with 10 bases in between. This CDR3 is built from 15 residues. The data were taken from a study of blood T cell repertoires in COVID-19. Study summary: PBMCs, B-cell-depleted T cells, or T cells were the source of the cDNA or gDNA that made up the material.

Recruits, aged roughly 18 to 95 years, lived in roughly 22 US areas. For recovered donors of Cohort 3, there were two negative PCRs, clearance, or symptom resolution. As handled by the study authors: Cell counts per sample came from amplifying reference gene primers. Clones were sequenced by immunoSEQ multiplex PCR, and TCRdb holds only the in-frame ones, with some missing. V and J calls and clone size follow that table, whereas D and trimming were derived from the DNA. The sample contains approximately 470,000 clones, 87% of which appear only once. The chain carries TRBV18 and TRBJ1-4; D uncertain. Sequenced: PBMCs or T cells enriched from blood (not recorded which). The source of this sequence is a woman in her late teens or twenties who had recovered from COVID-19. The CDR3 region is CASSEGRSTNEKLFF. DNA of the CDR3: TGTGCCAGCTCAGAGGGCCGGTCAACTAATGAAAAACTGTTTTTT. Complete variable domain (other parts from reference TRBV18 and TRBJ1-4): NAGVMQNPRHLVRRRGQEARLRCSPMKGHSHVYWYRQLPEEGLKFMVYLQKENIIDESGMPKERFSAEFPKEGPSILRIQQVVRGDSAAYFCASSEGRSTNEKLFFGSGTQLSVL.